Described below is a single T cell receptor beta chain sequence and its context. Its antigen is not identified. At one boundary the junction diverges from the germline segment, which might be a read error. The CDR3 covers 16 residues. Germline V gene data show CDR1 as SGHAT and CDR2 as FQNNGV. These data come from a study of tumor-infiltrating lymphocytes in primary liver carcinoma. Study as a whole: The study reported T1-T3 N0M0 tumors spanning 4.2 to 10 cm.

The tissue used was unsorted bulk material of about 19-34 mg. RNA and DNA were co-extracted from it with the AllPrep DNA/RNA mini kit. Chronic HBV infection, which was untreated, was present in the patients. A primer matching the constant region was used to make TCR beta cDNA from around 460 ng of total RNA. ARM-PCR was slightly modified, and three nested multiplex PCR rounds with it gave rise to the TCR beta libraries. A C-beta reverse primer and TRBV1-TRBV30 forward primers served in each of the first two PCR rounds, at 9 to 11 cycles apiece. TCRdb fed the multiplex PCR reads into MiXCR, producing one record per CDR3 protein. The data show just under 95,000 distinct CDR3 sequences, approximately 72% seen once. Study-wide results and limits: Relative to tumor region pairs, the tumor-adjacent and tumor-blood pairs showed overlap that was lower.

The sequenced material came from tumor-adjacent normal liver tissue. The clonotype comes from a man aged 35 to 55 with primary liver carcinoma and hepatitis B virus infection. V is TRBV11-2 and J is TRBJ2-2; D might be TRBD2 (6 bases). CDR3 sequence (DNA): TGTGCCAGCTGCTCGAGTGGCATAGCGAACACCGGGGGGCTGTTTTTT. This gives the protein CASCSSGIANTGGLFF.